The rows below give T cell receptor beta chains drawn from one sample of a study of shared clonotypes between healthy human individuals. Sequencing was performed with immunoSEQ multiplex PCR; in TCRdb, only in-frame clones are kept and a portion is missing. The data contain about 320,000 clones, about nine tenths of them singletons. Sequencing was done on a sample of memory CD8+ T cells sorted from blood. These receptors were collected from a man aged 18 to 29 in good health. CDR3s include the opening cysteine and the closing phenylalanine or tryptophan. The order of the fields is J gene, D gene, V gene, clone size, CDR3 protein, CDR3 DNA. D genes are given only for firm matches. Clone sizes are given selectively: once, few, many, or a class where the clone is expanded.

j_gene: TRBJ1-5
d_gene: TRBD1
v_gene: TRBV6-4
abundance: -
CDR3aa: CATDRGLRQPQHF
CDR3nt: TGTGCCACGGACAGGGGGCTACGGCAGCCCCAGCATTTT

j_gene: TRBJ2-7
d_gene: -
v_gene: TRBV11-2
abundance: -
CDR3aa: CASSLDLDPYEQYF
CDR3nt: TGTGCCAGCAGCTTAGATCTTGATCCCTACGAGCAGTACTTC

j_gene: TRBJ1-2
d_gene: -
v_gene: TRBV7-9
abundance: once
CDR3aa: CASSLRRVLGDGYTF
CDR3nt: TGTGCCAGCAGCTTAAGAAGGGTACTTGGGGATGGCTACACCTTC

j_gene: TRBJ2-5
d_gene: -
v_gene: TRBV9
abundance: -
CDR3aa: CASSVDQQETQYF
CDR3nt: TGTGCCAGCAGCGTAGATCAACAAGAGACCCAGTACTTC

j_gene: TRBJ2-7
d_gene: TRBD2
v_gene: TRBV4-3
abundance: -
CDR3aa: CASSQDGAGESNEQYF
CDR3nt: TGCGCCAGCAGCCAAGATGGGGCGGGAGAATCCAACGAGCAGTACTTC

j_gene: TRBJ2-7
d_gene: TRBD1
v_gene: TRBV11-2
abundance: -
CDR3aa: CASSPRTGGKQYF
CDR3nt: TGTGCCAGCAGCCCCCGGACAGGGGGTAAGCAGTACTTC

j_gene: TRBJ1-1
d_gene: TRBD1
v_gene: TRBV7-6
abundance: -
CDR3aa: CASSDGTGTNTEAFF
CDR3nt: TGTGCCAGCAGCGACGGGACAGGGACGAACACTGAAGCTTTCTTT

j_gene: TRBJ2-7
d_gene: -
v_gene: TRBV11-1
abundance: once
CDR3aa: CASSLDNSYEQYF
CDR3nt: TGTGCCAGCAGCTTAGACAACTCCTACGAGCAGTACTTC

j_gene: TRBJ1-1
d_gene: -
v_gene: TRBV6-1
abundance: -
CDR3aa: CASSGQLRTEAFF
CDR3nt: TGTGCCAGCAGTGGACAGCTTCGGACTGAAGCTTTCTTT

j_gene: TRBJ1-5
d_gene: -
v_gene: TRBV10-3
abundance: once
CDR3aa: CAISESRSNQPQHF
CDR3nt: TGTGCCATCAGTGAGTCGAGGAGCAATCAGCCCCAGCATTTT

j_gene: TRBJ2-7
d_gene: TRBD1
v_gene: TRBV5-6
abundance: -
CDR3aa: CASSSGTGDYEQYF
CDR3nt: TGTGCCAGCAGTTCCGGGACAGGGGACTACGAGCAGTACTTC

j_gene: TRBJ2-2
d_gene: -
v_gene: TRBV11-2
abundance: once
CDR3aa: CASSSEGSGELFF
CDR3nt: TGTGCCAGCAGCTCGGAGGGGTCCGGGGAGCTGTTTTTT